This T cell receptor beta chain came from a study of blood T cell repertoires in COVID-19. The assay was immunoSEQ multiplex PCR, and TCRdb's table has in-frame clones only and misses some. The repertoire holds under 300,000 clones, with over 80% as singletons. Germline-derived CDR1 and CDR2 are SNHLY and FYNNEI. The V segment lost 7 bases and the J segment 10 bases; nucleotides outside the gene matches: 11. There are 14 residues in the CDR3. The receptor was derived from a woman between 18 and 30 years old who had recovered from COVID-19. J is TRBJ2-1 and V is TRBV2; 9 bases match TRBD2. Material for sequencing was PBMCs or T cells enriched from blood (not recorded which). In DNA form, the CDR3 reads TGTGCCAGCAAAGGCGGGAGGGGCTTCGGGGAGCAGTTCTTC. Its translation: CASKGGRGFGEQFF.